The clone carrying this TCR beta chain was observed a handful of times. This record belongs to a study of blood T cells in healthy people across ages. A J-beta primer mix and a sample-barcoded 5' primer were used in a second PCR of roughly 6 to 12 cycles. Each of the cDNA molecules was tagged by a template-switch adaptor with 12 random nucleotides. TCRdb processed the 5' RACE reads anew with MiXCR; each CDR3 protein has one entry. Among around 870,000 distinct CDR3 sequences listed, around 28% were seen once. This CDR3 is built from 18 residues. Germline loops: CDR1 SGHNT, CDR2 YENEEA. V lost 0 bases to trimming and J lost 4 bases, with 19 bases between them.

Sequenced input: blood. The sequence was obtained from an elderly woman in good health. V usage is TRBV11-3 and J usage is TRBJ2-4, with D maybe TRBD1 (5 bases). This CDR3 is CASSLEGDAGSMKNIQYF. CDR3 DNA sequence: TGTGCCAGCAGCTTAGAAGGGGATGCAGGGTCAATGAAAAACATTCAGTACTTC. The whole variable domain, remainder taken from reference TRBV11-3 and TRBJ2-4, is EAGVVQSPRYKIIEKKQPVAFWCNPISGHNTLYWYLQNLGQGPELLIRYENEEAVDDSQLPKDRFSAERLKGVDSTLKIQPAELGDSAVYLCASSLEGDAGSMKNIQYFGAGTRLSVL.